This paragraph reports one T cell receptor (beta chain). Its antigen specificity is not known. Base qualities are not recorded, but no much larger clone differs from it by a single base. This sample was included in a study of T cell repertoires in ileal Crohn's disease (dated by TCRdb to the late 2010s). Background on the whole study: The median duration of disease was approximately 7.9 years, and at the time of surgery roughly a third of patients were active smokers. All patients had surgery for a complication: stricturing disease in around 60% and penetrating disease in roughly 39%. Roughly half of the patients were given postoperative therapy, with some 17 on anti-TNF agents and under 13 on thiopurines. M6 samples were neoterminal ileum biopsies taken at postoperative colonoscopy. A prospective multicentre cohort supplied the roughly 57 Crohn's disease patients whose TCR repertoires were analysed. The study was conducted in parallel with a multicentre cohort that was designed to identify predictors of early endoscopic recurrence following ileocolonic resection. A Rutgeerts score higher than i0 was the definition used for endoscopic postoperative recurrence. A total of roughly 170 mucosal samples from 57 patients were sequenced, with samples obtained at several locations on the surgical specimen and at postoperative endoscopy. Summary of the overall study and its limitations: Compared with non-smokers, patients who were active smokers at surgery showed a significantly higher proportion of clonal expansions (roughly 26% vs 20%, p=0.02). Only a subgroup of patients, of unstated size, had their mucosal CD4 and CD8 T cells sorted and sequenced. Endoscopic recurrence was linked to a higher percentage of high-frequency clones at surgery, and recurrence occurred in every patient whose clonality exceeded 26.8% (18/57). Within the first year after surgery, the timing of postoperative endoscopy varied, and the median delay was around 6.7 months. Compared with CD4 T cells, sorted CD8 T cells contained more high-frequency clones, which suggests that the mucosal expansions were mostly CD8.

The V end gives up 7 bases and the J end 9 bases, leaving 9 bases in the junction not matched to a gene. The CDR3 sequence holds 15 residues, the cysteine and phenylalanine included. Kept here is only the CDR3 DNA, which spans 45 bases and is read in frame from base 1. Reading the germline V gene gives CDR1 MNHNS and CDR2 SASEGT. The time point label here, explained by the study, means: neoterminal ileum biopsy at postoperative endoscopy, about 6 months after surgery. Eligible patients were adults with ileal or ileocolonic Crohn's disease who had an indication for ileocolonic resection. Whole ileal mucosal biopsies were stored frozen at -80°C before DNA extraction. Genomic DNA was isolated from frozen whole biopsies using a TRizol-based method, and the DNA was quantified with a NanoDrop 2000 spectrophotometer. For commercial TCRB immunosequencing, 400 to 550 nanograms of biopsy DNA were submitted for each sample. CDR3 regions were amplified from genomic DNA by Adaptive Biotechnology using a two-step, amplification bias-controlled multiplex PCR. In the first PCR, primers covered every V and J gene segment, and in the second PCR, barcodes and Illumina adapters were added. CDR3 libraries were sequenced on an Illumina instrument. As for the authors' bioinformatics: The analysis drew on both the pipelines supplied by the vendor and custom analysis of the raw data in R/Bioconductor running R version 3.3.0. Clonality, which ranges from 0 to 1, was calculated as the inverse of the normalised Shannon entropy across all productive clones. The repertoire share taken up by the top 100 clones defined high-frequency clones, and only clones that passed a 95% confidence test were kept. The Simpson index measured repertoire diversity, and the Morisita-Horn index measured overlap between samples. TCRdb retrieved this table from immuneACCESS and kept in-frame rearrangements only. Not all clones are present; in checked studies, unresolved V genes account for under half, and no reason is known for the remainder. V, J and clone size derive from that table, while D and trimming were established from the DNA sequence. Recorded for this sample are 13,000 or so clones; 78% of them occurred a single time. The top ten hold 4.5% of the sample.

Material: ileal tissue. This chain is built from TRBV6-1 and TRBJ2-1; 13 middle bases align to TRBD2. The TCR originated in an adult with Crohn's disease. The CDR3 protein sequence reads: CASTQTSGGWTEQFF. DNA sequence: TGTGCCAGCACCCAGACTAGCGGGGGGTGGACTGAGCAGTTCTTC.